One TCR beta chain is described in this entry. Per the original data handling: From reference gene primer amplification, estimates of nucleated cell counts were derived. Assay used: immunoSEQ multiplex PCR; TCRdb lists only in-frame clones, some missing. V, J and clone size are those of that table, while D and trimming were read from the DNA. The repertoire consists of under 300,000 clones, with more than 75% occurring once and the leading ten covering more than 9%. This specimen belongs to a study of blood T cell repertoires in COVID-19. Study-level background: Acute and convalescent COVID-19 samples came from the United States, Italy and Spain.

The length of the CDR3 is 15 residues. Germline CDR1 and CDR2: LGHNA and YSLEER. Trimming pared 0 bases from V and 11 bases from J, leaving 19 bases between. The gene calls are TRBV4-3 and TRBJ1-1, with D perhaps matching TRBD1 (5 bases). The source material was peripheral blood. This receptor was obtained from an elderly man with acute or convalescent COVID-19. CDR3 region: CASSQDPSTARWAFF. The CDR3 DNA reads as TGCGCCAGCAGCCAAGACCCCTCGACAGCTCGGTGGGCTTTCTTT.